A single sample is the source of the 29 T cell receptor beta chains below, sequenced in a study of T-cell memory formation after mild COVID-19. TCRdb redid the calling of the 5' RACE reads with MiXCR, one entry per CDR3 protein. The sample records 220,000 or so distinct CDR3 sequences, 9.5% being singletons. Material for sequencing was PBMCs or a T cell subset sorted from them (not recorded which). The source of these receptors is a man aged 18 to 29 who had mild COVID-19 (a few samples of this study predate the infection). Cell type and time point are not known.

This clonotype was detected ten times or more. The chain uses TRBV3-1 and TRBJ1-1; 9 bases are shared with TRBD1. The CDR3 runs to 17 residues. The V gene end was trimmed by 4 bases and the J gene end by 2 bases; junction bases not matched to a gene: 11. CDR1 is LGHDT, CDR2 YNNKEL, per germline (reference sequence). As DNA, the CDR3 is TGTGCCAGCAGCCCCAGCGGGGACAGGGTGCCCAACACTGAAGCTTTCTTT. The encoded protein is CASSPSGDRVPNTEAFF.

The genes are TRBV7-9 and TRBJ2-1, with 9 bases fitting TRBD1. Germline values: CDR1 SEHNR, CDR2 FQNEAQ (reference sequence). The CDR3 sequence is 15 residues long. With 3 bases clipped from V and 7 bases from J, the junction kept 7 bases outside the gene matches. CDR3 region: CASSFMGQGRNEQFF. For the CDR3, the DNA is TGTGCCAGCAGCTTCATGGGACAGGGAAGGAATGAGCAGTTCTTC. Drawing the rest from reference TRBV7-9 and TRBJ2-1, the complete variable domain is DTGVSQNPRHKITKRGQNVTFRCDPISEHNRLYWYRQTLGQGPEFLTYFQNEAQLEKSRLLSDRFSAERPKGSFSTLEIQRTEQGDSAMYLCASSFMGQGRNEQFFGPGTRLTVL.

The V call is TRBV7-2, the J call TRBJ2-1; D might be TRBD2 (6 bases). Trimming pared 9 bases from V and 5 bases from J, leaving 17 bases between. The CDR3 covers 14 residues. Germline-derived CDR1 and CDR2 are SGHTA and FQGNSA. CDR3 sequence (DNA): TGTGCCAGAAGCACCCGGCGGGGAAACAATGAGCAGTTCTTC. The encoded protein is CARSTRRGNNEQFF.

This chain connects TRBV9 to TRBJ1-2; tentative D call: TRBD1 (6 bases). The germline gives CDR1 SGDLS, CDR2 YYNGEE. V was cut by 0 bases and J by 7 bases, with 16 bases left in between. There are 15 residues in the CDR3. This chain's CDR3 is CASSVESSGERGYTF. In DNA, the CDR3 is TGTGCCAGCAGCGTAGAAAGCTCAGGGGAGCGTGGCTACACCTTC.

This clonotype was seen ten or more times. V gene TRBV4-1 combines with J gene TRBJ1-3; D is unclear. This CDR3 spans 14 amino acids. CDR1 and CDR2 (germline): MGHRA, YSYEKL. Trimming took off 1 base at V and 0 bases at J, with 4 bases between the two ends. The CDR3 nucleotides read TGCGCCAGCAGCCAAGCGGGCTCTGGAAACACCATATATTTT. This codes for CASSQAGSGNTIYF.

The chain combines TRBV18 with TRBJ2-5; 7 bases match TRBD2. The germline CDR1 and CDR2 sequences are KGHSH and LQKENI. After removal of 0 bases from V and 0 bases from J, the junction contained 4 bases not matched to a gene. This CDR3 region has 16 residues. CDR3 protein: CASSPPLAAYQETQYF. The CDR3 nucleotides are TGTGCCAGCTCACCACCCCTAGCGGCGTACCAAGAGACCCAGTACTTC.

The chain uses TRBV5-6 and TRBJ2-1; 11 bases agree with TRBD1. V lost 2 bases to trimming and J lost 7 bases; unmatched junction nucleotides: 2. The CDR3 runs 14 residues. Germline CDR1 reads SGHDT; CDR2 reads YYEEEE. CDR3 nucleotide sequence: TGTGCCAGCAGCTTCCGGGACAGGGGGAATGAGCAGTTCTTC. It yields the protein CASSFRDRGNEQFF.

This clonotype was found a few times. CDR3 in DNA: TGTGCCAGCAGCTTACCTTACCAGGGCACTGAAGCTTTCTTT. This sequence encodes CASSLPYQGTEAFF. The chain joins TRBV7-2 to TRBJ1-1; D is possibly TRBD1 (5 bases). V lost 2 bases and J 4 bases, leaving 11 bases between the germline ends. From germline, CDR1 is SGHTA and CDR2 FQGNSA. There are 14 residues in the CDR3.

The J gene is TRBJ2-5, the V gene TRBV20-1; D is uncertain. V lost 4 bases, J lost 4 bases, and 7 bases lay in between. Germline CDR1 is DFQATT and CDR2 is SNEGSKA (reference sequence). The CDR3 is made up of 11 amino acids. CDR3 DNA sequence: TGCAGTGCTATCCATGGAGAGACCCAGTACTTC. It is translated as CSAIHGETQYF.

The chain employs TRBV10-3 and TRBJ2-3; D might be TRBD1 or TRBD2, each matching 5 bases. CDR3 size: 13 residues. CDR1 and CDR2 from the germline V gene are ENHRY and SYGVKD. V was cut by 11 bases and J by 2 bases, with 14 bases left in between. The DNA for the CDR3 is TGTGCCTCATCGTACGGGGCCACAGATACGCAGTATTTT. Translated: CASSYGATDTQYF.

The chain's CDR3 is CASSLGTREETQYF. The CDR3 region has the DNA TGTGCCAGCAGTTTAGGGACTAGGGAGGAGACCCAGTACTTC. The chain links TRBV27 to TRBJ2-5, with TRBD2 matching over 8 bases. Germline V gives CDR1 MNHEY, CDR2 SMNVEV (reference sequence). The CDR3 runs 14 residues. J was trimmed by 5 bases and V by 2 bases; bases with no gene match: 4.

This clonotype came up a few times. J is TRBJ1-3 and V is TRBV5-1; possible D gene TRBD1, 5 bases. This CDR3 is built from 15 residues. Deletions cut 7 bases from V and 0 bases from J, with 14 bases between. CDR1 SGHRS and CDR2 YFSETQ come from the germline V gene. DNA of the CDR3: TGCGCCAGCTCCGATGGGGGAACCTCTGGAAACACCATATATTTT. Protein sequence: CASSDGGTSGNTIYF.

This clonotype was found many times. This chain joins TRBV10-3 and TRBJ2-1, with 8 nucleotides matching TRBD1. Per the germline V gene, CDR1 is ENHRY and CDR2 is SYGVKD. The CDR3 has 14 residues. V lost 6 bases and J lost 2; bases outside the gene matches: 3. CDR3 region: CAIRGQGPYNEQFF. CDR3 sequence (DNA): TGTGCCATCAGAGGACAGGGCCCCTACAATGAGCAGTTCTTC.

The CDR3 nucleotides are TGCGCCAGATGGGCTACCACTACCTATGGCTACACCTTC. Protein sequence: CARWATTTYGYTF. V and J are TRBV10-2 and TRBJ1-2; D remains unclear. Germline V gives CDR1 WSHSY, CDR2 SAAADI. The CDR3 is 13 residues long. The ends were cut back, 9 bases at V and 4 bases at J, with 15 bases in the middle.

This clonotype was found a few times. This chain connects TRBV28 to TRBJ1-6; D unresolved. The CDR3 consists of 12 residues. Germline V gene lookup returns CDR1 MDHEN and CDR2 SYDVKM. V dropped 2 bases and J dropped 17 bases, with 13 bases sitting between them. The chain's CDR3 is CASSLREDGVHF. Here the CDR3 DNA reads TGTGCCAGCAGTTTACGGGAGGACGGTGTCCACTTT.

The CDR3 loop reads CASSYSPDRAGYTF. The CDR3 coding sequence is TGTGCCAGCAGTTACTCACCAGACAGGGCTGGCTACACCTTC. The chain combines TRBV6-5 with TRBJ1-2; 7 nucleotides line up with TRBD1. The CDR3 extends over 14 amino acids. Germline loops: CDR1 MNHEY, CDR2 SVGAGI. V gave up 0 bases and J gave up 7 bases; unmatched junction bases: 5.

V and J are TRBV20-1 and TRBJ1-5; 7 nucleotides agree with TRBD1. V shed 2 bases, J shed 5 bases, and the junction held 3 bases outside the gene matches. Germline lookup yields CDR1 DFQATT and CDR2 SNEGSKA (reference sequence). The CDR3 covers 13 residues. The CDR3 region has the DNA TGCAGTGCTAGATCTACAGGGGATCAGCCCCAGCATTTT. Encoded protein: CSARSTGDQPQHF.

This clonotype was seen a handful of times. The V and J genes are TRBV10-3 and TRBJ2-7; the D gene is possibly TRBD1 (5 bases). V lost 0 bases to trimming and J lost 4 bases, with 16 bases between them. The CDR3 is made up of 16 amino acids. CDR1 and CDR2 (germline): ENHRY, SYGVKD. DNA of the CDR3: TGTGCCATCAGTGAGTCAGCCAGGGCAGATACGTACGAGCAGTACGTC. Its translation: CAISESARADTYEQYV.

This chain joins TRBV12-3 or TRBV12-4 and TRBJ1-1; TRBD1 might be the D (6 bases). This CDR3 is built from 13 residues. The CDR3 DNA reads as TGTGCAACCGAGAGGGGGGTGGGCACTGAAGCTTTCTTT. This sequence encodes CATERGVGTEAFF.

The chain employs TRBV5-1 and TRBJ2-6; D remains ambiguous. The germline CDR1 and CDR2 sequences are SGHRS and YFSETQ. The V end was cut by 7 bases, the J end by 1 base, with 15 bases between. This CDR3 region has 16 residues. The CDR3 is CASAIQAGSGANVLTF. CDR3 DNA: TGCGCCAGCGCTATCCAGGCAGGATCTGGGGCCAACGTCCTGACTTTC. The full variable domain, in which reference TRBV5-1 and TRBJ2-6 provide the parts outside the CDR3, is KAGVTQTPRYLIKTRGQQVTLSCSPISGHRSVSWYQQTPGQGLQFLFEYFSETQRNKGNFPGRFSGRQFSNSRSEMNVSTLELGDSALYLCASAIQAGSGANVLTFGAGSRLTVL.

This clonotype showed up many times. This rearrangement joins TRBV4-1 to TRBJ1-1; possibly TRBD1 for D (6 bases). V was trimmed by 3 bases and J by 5 bases, leaving 19 bases between them. The germline V gene encodes CDR1 MGHRA and CDR2 YSYEKL. CDR3 length: 16 amino acids. The CDR3 sequence is CASSHGPVAGVTEAFF. DNA for the CDR3: TGCGCCAGCAGCCACGGTCCGGTGGCAGGGGTAACTGAAGCTTTCTTT.

The rearrangement joins TRBV5-1 to TRBJ1-1; perhaps TRBD1 as D (6 bases). Germline CDR1 reads SGHRS; CDR2 reads YFSETQ. Deletions cut 4 bases from V and 4 bases from J, with 11 bases between. There are 13 residues in the CDR3. The chain's CDR3 is CASSQQGSTEAFF. The CDR3 DNA follows: TGCGCCAGCAGCCAACAGGGTTCCACTGAAGCTTTCTTT.

This clonotype was detected ten times or more. The chain links TRBV5-5 to TRBJ2-7; the D gene could be TRBD1 or TRBD2 (5 bases each). The length of the CDR3 is 14 residues. V was trimmed by 1 base and J by 1 base, leaving 9 bases between them. The germline V gene encodes CDR1 SGHKS and CDR2 YYEKEE (reference sequence). CDR3 in amino acids: CASSLPGSSYEQYV. In nucleotides, the CDR3 is TGTGCCAGCAGCTTGCCAGGGAGTTCCTACGAGCAGTACGTC.

The V and J genes are TRBV20-1 and TRBJ2-6; TRBD2 matches 8 bases. With V trimmed by 2 bases and J by 2 bases, 11 bases remained unmatched. The germline gives CDR1 DFQATT, CDR2 SNEGSKA (reference sequence). The CDR3 is 18 residues long. CDR3 in DNA: TGCAGTGCTAGACCCTTAGGAAGCGGGGGTACTGGGGCCAACGTCCTGACTTTC. Protein product: CSARPLGSGGTGANVLTF.

This sequence joins TRBV5-4 and TRBJ2-1; no definite D call. The CDR3 extends over 12 amino acids. V was trimmed by 4 bases and J by 7 bases, leaving 9 bases between them. Germline V CDR1 and CDR2: SGHNT, YYREEE (reference sequence). In nucleotides, the CDR3 is TGTGCCAGCAGCCCAGGAATGAATGAGCAGTTCTTC. Its translation: CASSPGMNEQFF.

The table lists this clonotype with a few counts. The rearrangement joins TRBV27 to TRBJ2-3; either TRBD1 or TRBD2 may supply D (5 bases each). CDR1 MNHEY and CDR2 SMNVEV come from the germline V gene (reference sequence). The CDR3 length is 16 residues. Trimming took off 5 bases at V and 1 base at J, with 16 bases between the two ends. CDR3 sequence reads: CASSINPGLGTDTQYF. The CDR3 nucleotides read TGTGCCAGCAGTATAAACCCGGGGCTCGGCACAGATACGCAGTATTTT.

In its sample, this clonotype was seen many times. At one end the junction does not follow the germline gene, possibly because of a read error. The chain couples TRBV12-3 or TRBV12-4 to TRBJ1-2, with D possibly being TRBD1 (5 bases). CDR3 length equals 14 residues. Here the CDR3 reads CASSLVGTDYGYTF. CDR3 nucleotides: TGTGCCAGCAGCTTAGTAGGGACCGACTATGGCTACACCTTC.

This clonotype appeared a few times. The genes are TRBV5-1 and TRBJ2-4; D perhaps matches TRBD1 (5 bases). V gave up 0 bases and J gave up 1 base, with 5 bases separating them. In germline, CDR1 is SGHRS, CDR2 YFSETQ. The CDR3 is 14 residues long. The CDR3 spells CASSLEGAKNIQYF. The DNA for the CDR3 is TGCGCCAGCAGCTTGGAGGGGGCCAAAAACATTCAGTACTTC.

The rearrangement joins TRBV7-3 to TRBJ2-2; D could derive from TRBD1 or TRBD2 (7 bases each). Trimming removed 7 bases from V and 5 bases from J, with 20 bases in between. Germline V gene sequence: CDR1 SGHTA, CDR2 FQGTGA. The CDR3 covers 16 residues. This CDR3 is CASTPGGRGVTGELFF. The CDR3 DNA reads TGTGCCAGCACCCCGGGAGGCAGGGGGGTGACCGGGGAGCTGTTTTTT. Filled out from reference TRBV7-3 and TRBJ2-2, the complete variable domain reads GAGVSQTPSNKVTEKGKYVELRCDPISGHTALYWYRQSLGQGPEFLIYFQGTGAADDSGLPNDRFFAVRPEGSVSTLKIQRTERGDSAVYLCASTPGGRGVTGELFFGEGSRLTVL.